This section outlines one TCR beta chain sequence together with its context. The CDR3 is 13 amino acids. The germline V gene has CDR1 SEHNR and CDR2 FQNEAQ (reference sequence). Trimming at V came to 5 bases and at J to 8 bases, leaving 7 bases not matched to a gene. The entry originates in a study of blood T cell repertoires in COVID-19. Study summary: Samples of COVID-19 (acute and convalescent) were obtained from the United States, Italy and Spain. Sources were T cells, B-cell-depleted T cells, or PBMCs; the material itself was cDNA or gDNA.

Authors' methods: Amplification with reference gene primers provided the estimates of nucleated cell counts. Libraries were prepared by immunoSEQ multiplex PCR; TCRdb keeps only in-frame clonotypes and omits some of them. V, J and clone size were drawn from that table, and D and trimming were deduced from the DNA. In the table there are 100,000 to 120,000 clones, roughly four fifths of which are singletons. Sequenced sample: peripheral blood. The TCR was taken from a woman aged 70-85 years with acute or convalescent COVID-19. This chain connects TRBV7-9 to TRBJ1-2, with TRBD1 matching over 8 bases. The CDR3 region is CASSVSGGGGYTF. In DNA form, the CDR3 reads TGTGCCAGCAGCGTTTCAGGGGGCGGGGGCTACACCTTC.